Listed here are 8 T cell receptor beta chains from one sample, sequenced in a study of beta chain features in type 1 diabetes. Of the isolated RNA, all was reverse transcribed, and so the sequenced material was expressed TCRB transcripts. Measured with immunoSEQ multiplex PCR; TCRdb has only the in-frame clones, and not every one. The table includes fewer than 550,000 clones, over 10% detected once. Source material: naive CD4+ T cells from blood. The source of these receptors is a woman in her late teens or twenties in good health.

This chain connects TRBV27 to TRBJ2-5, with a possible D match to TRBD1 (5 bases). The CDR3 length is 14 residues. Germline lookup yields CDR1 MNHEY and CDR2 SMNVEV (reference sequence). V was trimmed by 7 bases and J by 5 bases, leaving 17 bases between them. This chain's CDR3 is CASKGDRLVETQYF. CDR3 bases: TGTGCCAGCAAAGGAGACAGACTTGTCGAGACCCAGTACTTC.

CDR3 DNA sequence: TGTGCCAGCGGGACGGATAGCAATCAGCCCCAGCATTTT. This sequence encodes CASGTDSNQPQHF. The chain joins TRBV2 to TRBJ1-5, with D tentatively TRBD1 (5 bases). The CDR3 is 13 residues long. Germline lookup yields CDR1 SNHLY and CDR2 FYNNEI. Trimming pared 8 bases from V and 0 bases from J, leaving 8 bases between.

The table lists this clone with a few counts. The CDR3 coding sequence is TGTGCCAGCAGCTTAGGTTTAGGGACCTCAATTTCGGAAAAGTACTTC. This sequence encodes CASSLGLGTSISEKYF. The gene calls are TRBV13 and TRBJ2-7; perhaps D is TRBD1 or TRBD2 (5 bases each). The V gene's germline CDR1 is PRHDT and CDR2 FYEKMQ (reference sequence). Trimming took off 0 bases at V and 11 bases at J, with 23 bases between the two ends. The CDR3 has 16 amino acids.

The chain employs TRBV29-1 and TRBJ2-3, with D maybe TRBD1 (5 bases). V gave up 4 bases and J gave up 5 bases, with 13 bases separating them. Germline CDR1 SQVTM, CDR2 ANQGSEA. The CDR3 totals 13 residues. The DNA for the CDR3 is TGCAGCGTTGTAAGGGGATCGTTAGATACGCAGTATTTT. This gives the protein CSVVRGSLDTQYF.

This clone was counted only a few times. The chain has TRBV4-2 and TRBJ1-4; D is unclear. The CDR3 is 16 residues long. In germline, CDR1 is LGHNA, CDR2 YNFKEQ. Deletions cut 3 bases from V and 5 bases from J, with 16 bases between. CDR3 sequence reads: CASSHGTGPQNEKLFF. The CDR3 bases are TGTGCCAGCAGCCATGGTACCGGGCCCCAGAATGAAAAACTGTTTTTT.

CDR3 coding DNA: TGTGCCAGCAGCCAAACCCAAATGAACACTGAAGCTTTCTTT. It yields the protein CASSQTQMNTEAFF. The V gene is TRBV7-2, the J gene TRBJ1-1; D unresolved. Germline assignment: CDR1 SGHTA and CDR2 FQGNSA. V lost 5 bases and J 0 bases, leaving 10 bases between the germline ends. The CDR3 is 14 residues long. Filled out from reference TRBV7-2 and TRBJ1-1, the complete variable domain reads GAGVSQSPSNKVTEKGKDVELRCDPISGHTALYWYRQSLGQGLEFLIYFQGNSAPDKSGLPSDRFSAERTGGSVSTLTIQRTQQEDSAVYLCASSQTQMNTEAFFGQGTRLTVV.

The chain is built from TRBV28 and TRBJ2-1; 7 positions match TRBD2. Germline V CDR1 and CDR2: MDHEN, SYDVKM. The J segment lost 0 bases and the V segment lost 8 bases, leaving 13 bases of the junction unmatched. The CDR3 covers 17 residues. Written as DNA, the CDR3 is TGTGCCAGCCGGGACGGGAGGCGTCGGAGCTCCTACAATGAGCAGTTCTTC. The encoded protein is CASRDGRRRSSYNEQFF.

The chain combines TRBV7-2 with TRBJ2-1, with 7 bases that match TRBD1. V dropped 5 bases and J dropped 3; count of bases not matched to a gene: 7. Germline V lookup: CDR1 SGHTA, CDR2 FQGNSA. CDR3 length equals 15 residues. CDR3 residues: CASSKGDSFYNEQFF. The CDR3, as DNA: TGTGCCAGCAGCAAAGGGGACAGCTTCTACAATGAGCAGTTCTTC.